Included here is one TCR beta chain sequence, with context. Its specificity is unknown. This record comes from a study of CD4+ T cells in melanoma. The data were produced by immunoSEQ multiplex PCR, yet TCRdb's version contains in-frame clones alone and is incomplete. The repertoire holds 140,000 or so clones, about nine tenths seen once, with more than 1.5% in the top ten. The V and J ends lost 4 bases and 4 bases respectively, with 19 bases between them. This CDR3 comprises 16 residues. Germline CDR1 reads MGHDK; CDR2 reads SYGVNS. Overall study findings and caveats: Reportedly, melanoma neoantigen-specific CD4+ T cells showed varied differentiation states.

The sequence came from a human donor with melanoma. This sequence joins TRBV25-1 and TRBJ1-2; no definite D call. The CDR3 DNA is TGTGCCAGCAGTGGGCCCATCGGGAAAAATTTCTATGGCTACACCTTC. It encodes CASSGPIGKNFYGYTF.